Following are 27 T cell receptor beta chains from one sample sequenced in a study of early T cells in non-severe SARS-CoV-2 infection. TCRdb re-called the 5' RACE reads through MiXCR, storing one row per CDR3 protein. This sample has roughly 33,000 distinct CDR3 sequences; 5.7% occur once, and the top ten carry 4.5% to 5.5%. Specimen: whole blood. These receptors all stem from an adult who was a healthcare worker with PCR-confirmed SARS-CoV-2 infection or an uninfected control (not recorded which).

This clonotype appeared many times. The chain has TRBV12-3 or TRBV12-4 and TRBJ2-3, with 7 bases fitting TRBD1. CDR3 length: 17 amino acids. V shed 1 base and J 1 base; nucleotides not matched to a gene: 8. The CDR3 sequence: CASSLGKGASGTDTQYF. For the CDR3, the DNA is TGTGCCAGCAGTTTAGGGAAGGGGGCAAGTGGCACAGATACGCAGTATTTT.

There are many counts of this clonotype. The chain is built from TRBV29-1 and TRBJ2-7; tentatively, D is TRBD2 (5 bases). Germline V lookup: CDR1 SQVTM, CDR2 ANQGSEA. The CDR3 covers 15 residues. The V end lost 3 bases, the J end lost 3 bases, and 18 bases lay between the germline ends. In DNA, the CDR3 is TGCAGCGTTGAGGCAGGCAGGAACAGCGGCTACGAGCAGTACTTC. Translated, it gives CSVEAGRNSGYEQYF.

This clonotype was found many times. This chain joins TRBV7-9 and TRBJ1-1, with D hard to call. The CDR3 has 13 residues. The germline gives CDR1 SEHNR, CDR2 FQNEAQ (reference sequence). V lost 1 base and J lost 6, with 9 bases in between. Written as DNA, the CDR3 is TGTGCCAGCAGCTTAGGGGATTCAGCTGAAGCTTTCTTT. This translates into CASSLGDSAEAFF.

This clonotype was picked up many times. This chain links TRBV5-1 with TRBJ2-5, with D uncertain. CDR1 is SGHRS, CDR2 YFSETQ, per germline. The CDR3 has 11 residues. V was cut by 1 base and J by 10 bases, with 8 bases left in between. The DNA of the CDR3 is TGCGCCAGCAGCTTGAGGAAAATCCAGTACTTC. It yields the protein CASSLRKIQYF. Full variable domain (rest looked up from reference TRBV5-1 and TRBJ2-5): KAGVTQTPRYLIKTRGQQVTLSCSPISGHRSVSWYQQTPGQGLQFLFEYFSETQRNKGNFPGRFSGRQFSNSRSEMNVSTLELGDSALYLCASSLRKIQYFGPGTRLLVL.

The rearrangement joins TRBV27 to TRBJ1-6; unclear D gene. V was pared by 2 bases and J by 7 bases, with 3 bases between. CDR1 is MNHEY, CDR2 SMNVEV, per germline (reference sequence). The CDR3 totals 12 residues. This CDR3 reads CASSLRNSPLHF. DNA of the CDR3: TGTGCCAGCAGTTTACGAAATTCACCCCTCCACTTT.

This clonotype was picked up many times. V usage is TRBV11-1 and J usage is TRBJ2-1, with a weak D call TRBD1 (6 bases). This CDR3 has 14 residues. Trimming pared 6 bases from V and 5 bases from J, leaving 14 bases between. Germline-derived CDR1 and CDR2 are SGHAT and FQDESV (reference sequence). CDR3 in DNA: TGTGCCAGCAGTCGCACAGGGAACAACAATGAGCAGTTCTTC. Encoded protein: CASSRTGNNNEQFF.

This clonotype showed up many times. The chain recombines TRBV12-3 or TRBV12-4 with TRBJ2-3; 7 bases align to TRBD2. V gave up 6 bases and J gave up 6 bases; unmatched junction bases: 12. The CDR3 covers 15 residues. The CDR3 spells CASRTRLAERDTQYF. The CDR3 DNA reads TGTGCCAGCAGAACCCGACTAGCTGAGCGCGATACGCAGTATTTT.

As to this clonotype: This may be a read error, as it is one base from a much larger clone. The chain has TRBV5-6 and TRBJ1-3; D call uncertain. This CDR3 is built from 17 residues. Germline assignment: CDR1 SGHDT and CDR2 YYEEEE. In nucleotides, the CDR3 is TGTGTCAGCAGCTCGGTTTGGCAGCAGAAATCTGGAAACACCATATATTTT. As protein: CVSSSVWQQKSGNTIYF.

This clonotype has a single count. V gene TRBV20-1 combines with J gene TRBJ2-4; D is possibly TRBD1 or TRBD2 (6 bases each). Germline CDR1 DFQATT, CDR2 SNEGSKA (reference sequence). This CDR3 region has 13 residues. V lost 2 bases and J lost 8, with 13 bases in between. CDR3 nucleotide sequence: TGCAGTGCTAGAAGGGGGGCTGGGGACATTCAGTACTTC. Protein sequence: CSARRGAGDIQYF.

The chain uses TRBV19 and TRBJ1-6; D gene ambiguous. V gave up 6 bases and J gave up 7 bases, with 10 bases separating them. Per germline, CDR1 LNHDA and CDR2 SQIVND (reference sequence). This CDR3 has 13 amino acids. CDR3 sequence: CASRWARNSPLHF. In nucleotides, the CDR3 is TGTGCCAGTAGGTGGGCGCGGAATTCACCCCTCCACTTT.

This clonotype appeared many times. V and J are TRBV10-3 and TRBJ2-1, with D perhaps TRBD2 (5 bases). The V gene's germline CDR1 is ENHRY and CDR2 SYGVKD. With 4 bases removed from V and 8 bases from J, the gap between germline ends came to 6 bases. There are 11 residues in the CDR3. CDR3 region: CAISAGYEQFF. CDR3 coding DNA: TGTGCCATCAGTGCGGGGTATGAGCAGTTCTTC.

The gene calls are TRBV19 and TRBJ1-5; a possible D gene is TRBD1 (5 bases). The length of the CDR3 is 12 residues. The ends were cut back, 6 bases at V and 9 bases at J, with 12 bases in the middle. CDR1 LNHDA and CDR2 SQIVND come from the germline V gene (reference sequence). CDR3 bases: TGTGCCAGTAGGGGGGACCCGCCGCCCCAGCATTTT. The encoded protein is CASRGDPPPQHF.

This clonotype is categorized as medium-sized (0.01 to 0.1%). The chain employs TRBV5-6 and TRBJ2-7; D not certain. CDR1 and CDR2 from the germline V gene are SGHDT and YYEEEE. This CDR3 contains 15 residues. The V and J ends lost 7 bases and 0 bases respectively, with 17 bases between them. CDR3 sequence: CASPPGRPSSYEQYV. CDR3 coding DNA: TGTGCCAGCCCCCCAGGACGCCCTTCCTCCTACGAGCAGTACGTC.

As regards this clonotype: Possible read error: a much larger clone is one base away. The chain is built from TRBV12-3 or TRBV12-4 and TRBJ2-1; TRBD2 matches 9 bases. The V gene end was trimmed by 6 bases and the J gene end by 9 bases; junction bases not matched to a gene: 9. This CDR3 is built from 14 residues. The CDR3: CASRRGLANGEQFF. In DNA form, the CDR3 reads TGTGCCAGCAGGCGGGGACTAGCCAACGGTGAGCAGTTCTTC.

This clonotype was counted ten times or more. The V and J genes are TRBV28 and TRBJ2-1; D tentatively reads TRBD1 or TRBD2 (5 bases each). The CDR3 runs to 15 residues. CDR1 and CDR2 from the germline V gene are MDHEN and SYDVKM. V was pared by 9 bases and J by 3 bases, with 18 bases between. The CDR3 protein is CASSPSGTNYNEQFF. For the CDR3, the DNA is TGTGCCAGTTCCCCCTCCGGGACCAACTACAATGAGCAGTTCTTC.

At least ten counts were recorded for this clonotype. J is TRBJ2-4 and V is TRBV4-1, with TRBD2 matching 7 bases. CDR1 and CDR2 (germline): MGHRA, YSYEKL. The V segment lost 1 base and the J segment 3 bases; nucleotides outside the gene matches: 9. The CDR3 consists of 17 residues. Here the CDR3 reads CASSQVRREKDKNIQYF. The CDR3 coding sequence is TGCGCCAGCAGCCAAGTTCGGCGGGAGAAAGACAAAAACATTCAGTACTTC.

This clonotype was recorded at least ten times. The CDR3 reads CSARDQHGNRSYNEQFF. The CDR3 DNA is TGCAGTGCTAGAGATCAGCACGGTAACAGGTCCTACAATGAGCAGTTCTTC. The chain employs TRBV20-1 and TRBJ2-1; D is perhaps TRBD1 (5 bases). V was pared by 0 bases and J by 1 base, with 16 bases between. CDR1 DFQATT and CDR2 SNEGSKA come from the germline V gene (reference sequence). The CDR3 has 17 residues.

The sample holds many counts of this clonotype. The chain employs TRBV18 and TRBJ2-1; unclear D gene. CDR3 size: 16 residues. Germline-derived CDR1 and CDR2 are KGHSH and LQKENI. Trimming shortened V by 3 bases and J by 6 bases, and 18 bases separated the two germline ends. The CDR3 bases are TGTGCCAGCTCACCCGATCTCCAGCGAACCGGCAATGAGCAGTTCTTC. The encoded protein is CASSPDLQRTGNEQFF.

This clonotype came up many times. The chain is built from TRBV10-1 and TRBJ2-2; 9 bases are a match to TRBD1. The germline gives CDR1 WNHNN, CDR2 SYGVQD (reference sequence). The junction had 6 bases not matched to a gene; V was cut back by 0 bases and J by 4 bases. This CDR3 contains 17 residues. The CDR3 region is CASSESGTGKGTGELFF. The DNA of the CDR3 is TGCGCCAGCAGTGAGTCTGGGACAGGGAAGGGCACCGGGGAGCTGTTTTTT.

Ten or more counts support this clonotype. The CDR3 sequence: CASSYRTNLRAKNIQYF. CDR3 in DNA: TGTGCCAGCAGTTATCGTACCAACCTTCGAGCCAAAAACATTCAGTACTTC. This sequence joins TRBV6-6 and TRBJ2-4; D is uncertain. The germline V gene has CDR1 MNHNY and CDR2 SVGAGI (reference sequence). V gave up 3 bases and J gave up 0 bases, with 15 bases separating them. The CDR3 contains 17 residues.

This clonotype was seen repeatedly, ten times or more. The chain combines TRBV5-4 with TRBJ2-2; D unclear. Looked up from germline, CDR1 is SGHNT and CDR2 is YYREEE (reference sequence). With 0 bases removed from V and 3 bases from J, the gap between germline ends came to 12 bases. The CDR3 covers 16 residues. Here the CDR3 DNA reads TGTGCCAGCAGCTTGGCTCGGCAGAGCCACACCGGGGAGCTGTTTTTT. This encodes CASSLARQSHTGELFF.

Many counts were recorded for this clonotype. The chain employs TRBV29-1 and TRBJ1-1; no firm D call. CDR1 SQVTM and CDR2 ANQGSEA come from the germline V gene. This CDR3 spans 11 amino acids. The V end was cut by 7 bases, the J end by 1 base, with 7 bases between. The CDR3 coding sequence is TGCAGCGCTAACAGGAACACTGAAGCTTTCTTT. Its translation: CSANRNTEAFF.

The sample holds many counts of this clonotype. V is TRBV7-8 and J is TRBJ2-2; D not resolved. CDR3 length: 13 amino acids. The V gene's germline CDR1 is SGHVS and CDR2 FQNEAQ. V was cut by 5 bases and J by 5 bases, with 9 bases left in between. The CDR3 here is CASSLTSTGELFF. The CDR3 region has the DNA TGTGCCAGCAGCCTGACAAGTACCGGGGAGCTGTTTTTT.

In regard to this clonotype: The CDR3 end shows no conserved phenylalanine or tryptophan, and so a read error is likely. It is unclear where the CDR3 begins or ends on the DNA, so no DNA is shown, and the CDR3 is as TCRdb lists it. The gene calls are TRBV18 and TRBJ2-1; no check of the table's D call, TRBD2, against the DNA was made. Inclusive of both ends, the CDR3 amounts to 12 amino acids. Per the germline V gene, CDR1 is KGHSH and CDR2 is LQKENI. The CDR3 protein is CASSRRAGREFS.

In its sample, this clonotype was seen many times. The chain links TRBV6-6 to TRBJ2-1; D may match TRBD1 or TRBD2 (5 bases each). This CDR3 region has 19 residues. The germline gives CDR1 MNHNY, CDR2 SVGAGI (reference sequence). Trimming pared 0 bases from V and 4 bases from J, leaving 22 bases between. CDR3 nucleotides: TGTGCCAGCAGTTACTCCCCTAGTTCAGGGTCCGGGGTTTACAATGAGCAGTTCTTC. This codes for CASSYSPSSGSGVYNEQFF.

This clonotype was counted at least ten times. The rearrangement uses TRBV3-1 and TRBJ1-6; possible D gene TRBD1, 6 bases. This CDR3 is 15 amino acids long. Trimming removed 0 bases at V and 10 bases at J, with 13 bases between. Germline V gene data show CDR1 as LGHDT and CDR2 as YNNKEL (reference sequence). The CDR3 DNA sequence: TGTGCCAGCAGCCAAGATCACGGGGGCAGGTCACCCCTCCACTTT. Residues: CASSQDHGGRSPLHF.

There are many counts of this clonotype. V gene TRBV20-1 combines with J gene TRBJ2-4, with 10 bases that match TRBD2. V shed 0 bases, J shed 3 bases, and the junction held 5 bases outside the gene matches. Looked up from germline, CDR1 is DFQATT and CDR2 is SNEGSKA (reference sequence). The CDR3 runs to 16 residues. The CDR3 nucleotides are TGCAGTGCTAGAGAACCTAGCGGGGGTGGCAAAAACATTCAGTACTTC. Translation: CSAREPSGGGKNIQYF.